Sequencing of this T cell receptor (beta chain) was carried out in a study of blood T cell repertoires in COVID-19. For the study at large: The United States, Italy and Spain provided the acute and convalescent COVID-19 samples.

Only in-frame clones appear in the TCRdb table, and some are missing; sequencing was by immunoSEQ multiplex PCR. The sample lists about 440,000 clones, roughly 88% seen once, with over 9.5% in the top ten. CDR1 is SNHLY, CDR2 FYNNEI, per germline. V lost 7 bases, J lost 5 bases, and 13 bases stayed unmatched. This CDR3 region has 15 residues. The sample consisted of peripheral blood. The V gene is TRBV2, the J gene TRBJ2-5; 7 positions agree with TRBD1. This sequence originates from a woman aged 50 to 60 with COVID-19, enrolled during active disease. The chain's CDR3 is CASKKGGAYGETQYF. The CDR3 DNA reads TGTGCCAGCAAGAAAGGGGGCGCCTATGGGGAGACCCAGTACTTC.